This passage covers 8 T cell receptor beta chains from one sample sequenced in a study of cytomegalovirus exposure and HLA in healthy donors. The PCR had 60 Vbeta and 13 Jbeta primers. Repertoires were generated with immunoSEQ multiplex PCR, while TCRdb's copy carries only in-frame clones and drops some. The sample has 100,000 or so clones. Sequencing input: PBMCs. These TCRs come from a woman aged 25 to 39 in good health and CMV-seronegative.

The V and J genes are TRBV9 and TRBJ2-5, with a weak D call TRBD2 (5 bases). Germline-derived CDR1 and CDR2 are SGDLS and YYNGEE. The CDR3 is 14 residues long. The V and J ends lost 4 bases and 6 bases respectively, with 16 bases between them. Here the CDR3 DNA reads TGTGCCAGCAGCCCCTGGGGAGTCCTGCAGACCCAGTACTTC. As protein: CASSPWGVLQTQYF.

The chain has TRBV28 and TRBJ2-3; 11 positions match TRBD1. With 7 bases clipped from V and 3 bases from J, the junction kept 6 bases outside the gene matches. This CDR3 has 15 amino acids. Germline CDR1 and CDR2: MDHEN and SYDVKM. CDR3 in DNA: TGTGCCAGCACCCTCGGACAGGGGGCGACAGATACGCAGTATTTT. Its translation: CASTLGQGATDTQYF.

The gene calls are TRBV15 and TRBJ1-1; 7 nucleotides align to TRBD1. V lost 2 bases and J lost 3; bases outside the gene matches: 9. CDR1 and CDR2 (germline): LNHNV, YYDKDF (reference sequence). CDR3 length: 16 amino acids. Written as DNA, the CDR3 is TGTGCCACCAGCAGACCGACGGGACAGTCTGACACTGAAGCTTTCTTT. It is translated as CATSRPTGQSDTEAFF.

The CDR3 reads CASSRTLLNTEAFF. The CDR3 DNA reads TGTGCCAGCAGTAGGACACTCTTGAACACTGAAGCTTTCTTT. The chain links TRBV2 to TRBJ1-1, with a weak D call TRBD1 (5 bases). Trimming pared 5 bases from V and 0 bases from J, leaving 10 bases between. CDR1 is SNHLY and CDR2 is FYNNEI in the germline V gene. This CDR3 spans 14 amino acids. The complete variable domain, with remaining parts taken from reference TRBV2 and TRBJ1-1, reads EPEVTQTPSHQVTQMGQEVILRCVPISNHLYFYWYRQILGQKVEFLVSFYNNEISEKSEIFDDQFSVERPDGSNFTLKIRSTKLEDSAMYFCASSRTLLNTEAFFGQGTRLTVV.

The V and J genes are TRBV5-5 and TRBJ2-7; possible D gene TRBD2, 5 bases. The germline V gene has CDR1 SGHKS and CDR2 YYEKEE (reference sequence). The V end was cut by 4 bases, the J end by 5 bases, with 16 bases between. CDR3 size: 14 residues. This CDR3 reads CASSRTGNWDEQYF. The CDR3 DNA reads TGTGCCAGCAGCCGGACGGGGAATTGGGACGAGCAGTACTTC.

This chain connects TRBV27 to TRBJ1-6; no reliable D call. Germline CDR1 and CDR2: MNHEY and SMNVEV (reference sequence). The CDR3 contains 12 residues. V lost 3 bases to trimming and J lost 8 bases, with 5 bases between them. CDR3 sequence: CASSFQDSPLHF. CDR3 DNA: TGTGCCAGCAGTTTTCAGGATTCACCCCTCCACTTT.

The chain joins TRBV5-1 to TRBJ2-5; D is undetermined. The CDR3 extends over 13 amino acids. CDR1 and CDR2 from the germline V gene are SGHRS and YFSETQ. The V gene lost 0 bases and the J gene lost 4 bases, with 7 bases spanning the gap. CDR3 loop: CASSLAAPETQYF. DNA of the CDR3: TGCGCCAGCAGCTTGGCAGCGCCAGAGACCCAGTACTTC.

A remark on this clone: This sample includes further DNA sequences coding for the same CDR3. The chain uses TRBV5-1 and TRBJ2-3; D gene unclear. V lost 0 bases and J 2 bases, leaving 7 bases between the germline ends. Germline V CDR1 and CDR2: SGHRS, YFSETQ. The CDR3 has 14 residues. This chain's CDR3 is CASSLAGSTDTQYF. The CDR3 DNA reads TGCGCCAGCAGCTTGGCCGGGTCCACAGATACGCAGTATTTT.